Described below is a single TCR beta chain sequence and its context. Its antigen is not yet known. Qualities for individual bases were not recorded, and no much larger clone is one base off. This sample is drawn from a study of blood T cell repertoires in COVID-19 (dated by TCRdb to 2018 to 2021). Describing the broader study: The collaborator samples originated in the United States, Italy and Spain and spanned the acute and convalescent phases of COVID-19. The material from the prospective study consisted of cDNA or gDNA derived from T cells, B-cell-depleted T cells, or PBMCs. Subjects who had been exposed to COVID-19, were actively infected with it, or had recovered from it provided the deeply sampled blood TCRbeta repertoires that made up the dataset. The repertoires were made available in a free public database intended to serve as a resource for research on the immune response to SARS-CoV-2. Samples were obtained from the ongoing ImmuneRACE study (first 160 participants) and from about 1,300 subjects provided by 6 global collaborators. Sample metadata almost always included a de-identified subject ID, COVID-19 status, age in years and sex. Where available, HLA class I and class II types were taken from metadata supplied by the sample provider and were not determined by assay-based typing.

TCRbeta CDR3 regions were amplified from genomic DNA using the immunoSEQ Assay, a bias-controlled multiplex PCR. From the authors' description of their analysis: The number of nucleated cells in each sample was estimated from the amplification of reference gene primers within the assay. To quantify the absolute abundance of each unique TCRbeta CDR3 rearrangement, sequence reads were collapsed and filtered. For each sample, productive Simpson clonality was calculated as the square root of Simpson's diversity index across productive rearrangements. TCRdb retrieved this table from immuneACCESS and kept in-frame rearrangements only. Not all clones are present; in checked studies, unresolved V genes account for under half, and no reason is known for the remainder. That table furnishes V, J and clone size, whereas the DNA furnished D and trimming. The sample profile shows over 110,000 clones; 65% to 85% of them were found once. The ten biggest clones cover 1.5% to 2.5% of the sample.

The CDR3 spans 18 residues, from the cysteine through the phenylalanine. Just CDR3 DNA is preserved here, 54 bases in frame from base 1. Per the germline V gene (reference sequence), PRHDT is the CDR1 and FYEKMQ is the CDR2. The junction shows trimming of 5 bases on V and 1 base on J, and the gene matches do not reach 15 bases of it. Study-level results and caveats: The quantity of clinical and demographic metadata differed by source and by participant and was supplied without curation.

Collaborating institutions collected whole blood in K2EDTA tubes following their own protocols. For TCRbeta analysis, collaborators shipped samples as frozen whole blood, isolated PBMCs, or DNA extracted from either of those sample types. Specimen: peripheral blood. Rearrangement joined TRBV13 to TRBJ1-1, and 8 junctional nucleotides match TRBD1. This TCR was recovered from an older woman with acute or convalescent COVID-19. The CDR3 has the sequence CASSPLTGAMGTNTEAFF. In nucleotide form, the sequence is TGTGCCAGCAGCCCGCTGACAGGGGCCATGGGGACGAACACTGAAGCTTTCTTT.